This T cell receptor (beta chain) derives from a study of T cells after posttransplantation cyclophosphamide. CDR1 and CDR2 from the germline V gene are SGHTA and FQGNSA. V gave up 2 bases and J gave up 4 bases, with 19 bases separating them. This CDR3 comprises 17 residues. Busulfan-fludarabine conditioning, marrow transplant, and cyclophosphamide on days +3 and +4 were administered. The table came from immunoSEQ multiplex PCR; TCRdb's copy has only in-frame clones and leaves some out. The table lists roughly 3,600 clones, more than 80% of them singletons. Overall study results and limits: Skin or GI-infiltrating T cells shared few TRB sequences with blood. After PTCy, TRB diversity resembled that of CNI/methotrexate controls. Donor CD8+ memory clones often dominated recipient blood repertoires at later times.

In this sample, this clone turned up once. The antigen is unknown. The genes are TRBV7-2 and TRBJ2-3; D perhaps matches TRBD2 (7 bases). The specimen was PBMCs, collected after allogeneic stem cell transplant with posttransplant cyclophosphamide. The clonotype comes from a female patient in her forties or fifties who received an allogeneic stem cell transplant from an unrelated donor, was CMV-positive, and had acute and chronic GVHD. The T cells may partly be graft donor cells. The CDR3 reads CASSLLRVGGAADTQYF. In nucleotides, the CDR3 is TGTGCCAGCAGCTTATTACGCGTGGGGGGGGCGGCAGATACGCAGTATTTT.